There are a few counts of the clone carrying this TCR beta chain. Data came from immunoSEQ multiplex PCR; TCRdb stores just in-frame clones and leaves some out. The sample consists of 950,000 to 1,300,000 clones, approximately 70% of them appearing once. This record comes from a study of shared clonotypes between healthy human individuals. The CDR3 consists of 14 residues. V was trimmed by 6 bases and J by 3 bases, leaving 12 bases between them. The V gene's germline CDR1 is MNHEY and CDR2 SVGAGI. Both subsets, CD45RA+ naive and CD45RA-negative memory, were split from the CD4+ cells. The sequencing sample was made of memory CD4+ T cells sorted from blood. Subset here: CD45RA-negative fraction. The rearrangement joins TRBV6-5 to TRBJ1-3, with no clear D. The clonotype originates from a young man in good health. The CDR3 reads CASSGRVFGNTIYF. CDR3 sequence (DNA): TGTGCCAGCAGCGGACGGGTCTTTGGAAACACCATATATTTT.